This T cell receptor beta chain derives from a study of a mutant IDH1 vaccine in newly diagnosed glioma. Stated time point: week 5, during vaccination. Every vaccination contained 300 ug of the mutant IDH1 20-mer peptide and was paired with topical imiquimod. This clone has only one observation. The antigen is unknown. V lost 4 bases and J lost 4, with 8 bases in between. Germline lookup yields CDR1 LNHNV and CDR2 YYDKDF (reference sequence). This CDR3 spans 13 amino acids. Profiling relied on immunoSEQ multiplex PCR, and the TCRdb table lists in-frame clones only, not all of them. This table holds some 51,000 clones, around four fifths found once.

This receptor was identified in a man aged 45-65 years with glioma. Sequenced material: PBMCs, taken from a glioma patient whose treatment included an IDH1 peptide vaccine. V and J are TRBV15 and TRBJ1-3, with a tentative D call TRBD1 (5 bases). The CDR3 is CATSTREGNTIYF. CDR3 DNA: TGTGCCACCAGCACCAGGGAGGGAAACACCATATATTTT.